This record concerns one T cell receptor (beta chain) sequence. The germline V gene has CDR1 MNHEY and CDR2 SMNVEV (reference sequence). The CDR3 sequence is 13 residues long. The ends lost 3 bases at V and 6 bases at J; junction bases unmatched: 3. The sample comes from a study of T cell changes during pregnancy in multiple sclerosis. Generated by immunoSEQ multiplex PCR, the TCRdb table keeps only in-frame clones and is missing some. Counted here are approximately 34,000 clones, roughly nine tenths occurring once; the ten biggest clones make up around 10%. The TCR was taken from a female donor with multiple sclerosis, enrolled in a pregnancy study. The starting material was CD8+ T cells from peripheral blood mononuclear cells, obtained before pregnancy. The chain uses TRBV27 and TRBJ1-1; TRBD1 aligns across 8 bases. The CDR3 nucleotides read TGTGCCAGCAGTTTTCAGGGGGCCTCTGAAGCTTTCTTT. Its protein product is CASSFQGASEAFF.